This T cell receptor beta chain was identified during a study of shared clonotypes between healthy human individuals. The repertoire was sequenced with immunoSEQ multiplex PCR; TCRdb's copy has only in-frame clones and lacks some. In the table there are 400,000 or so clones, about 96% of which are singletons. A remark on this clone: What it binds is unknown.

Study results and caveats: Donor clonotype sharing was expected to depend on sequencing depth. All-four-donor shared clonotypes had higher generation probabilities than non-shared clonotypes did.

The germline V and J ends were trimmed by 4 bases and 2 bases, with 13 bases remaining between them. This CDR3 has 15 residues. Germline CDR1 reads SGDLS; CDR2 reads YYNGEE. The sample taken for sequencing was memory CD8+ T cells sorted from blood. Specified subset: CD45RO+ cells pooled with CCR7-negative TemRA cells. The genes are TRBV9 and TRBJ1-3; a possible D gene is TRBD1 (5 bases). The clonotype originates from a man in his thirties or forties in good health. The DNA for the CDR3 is TGTGCCAGCAGCTCGGGGACCCAAACTGGAAACACCATATATTTT. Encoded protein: CASSSGTQTGNTIYF.